This T cell receptor (beta chain) was sequenced in a study of cytomegalovirus exposure and HLA in healthy donors. Points on this clone: Its antigen is undetermined.

Whole-study results and caveats: The HLA-A and HLA-B alleles of most subjects were reportedly predicted accurately from TCR beta sequences. Presence/absence analyses assumed roughly uniform sequencing depth across donors, which may not hold.

V was shortened by 0 bases and J by 4 bases, with 13 bases between the two germline ends. Looked up from germline, CDR1 is SGDLS and CDR2 is YYNGEE. The CDR3 has 15 amino acids. PCR employed 60 Vbeta and 13 Jbeta primers. TCRdb's table, derived via immunoSEQ multiplex PCR, lists solely in-frame clones and lacks some. The sample lists around 75,000 clones; around 78% were seen once. The source is a man aged 35-49 years in good health and CMV-seronegative. The rearrangement joins TRBV9 to TRBJ1-2, with a possible D match to TRBD1 (6 bases). Sequencing was performed on PBMCs. CDR3 sequence: CASSVGVGQPYGYTF. CDR3 sequence (DNA): TGTGCCAGCAGCGTAGGGGTTGGACAGCCCTATGGCTACACCTTC.